Included here is one T cell receptor beta chain sequence, with context. What it recognizes is unknown. With 0 bases removed from V and 3 bases from J, the gap between germline ends came to 10 bases. CDR1 is KGHSH, CDR2 LQKENI, per germline. This CDR3 has 15 residues. Sorted-subset replicate PCR reactions were performed with around 200 ng DNA, corresponding to tens of thousands of T cell genomes. Generated by immunoSEQ multiplex PCR, the TCRdb table keeps only in-frame clones and is missing some. The table shows approximately 940,000 clones, with 76% occurring only once. The sample originates from a study of shared clonotypes between healthy human individuals. The study, taken as a whole, reports: Lower generation probabilities were found for non-shared clonotypes than for those shared by all four donors. Some naive CD4 clonotypes, about 5%, turned up in common across several donors.

The sequencing sample was made of memory CD4+ T cells sorted from blood. Subset: CD45RA-negative fraction. The gene calls are TRBV18 and TRBJ2-3; TRBD2 is a possible D gene (5 bases). The sequence was collected from a man between 18 and 35 years old in good health. For the CDR3, the DNA is TGTGCCAGCTCACCACCAGCCGCGGGTACAGATACGCAGTATTTT. Translating gives CASSPPAAGTDTQYF.